These T cell receptor beta chains were read from a single sample in a study of shared clonotypes between healthy human individuals. Profiled with immunoSEQ multiplex PCR; TCRdb holds only in-frame clones, not every one. The sample lists some 2,000,000 clones; around 95% were seen once. The sample consisted of naive CD4+ T cells sorted from blood. Every receptor here comes from a man younger than 35 in good health. The CDR3 runs from the conserved cysteine through the conserved F or W. A D gene is named only where the DNA matches it firmly. Size tells how often a clone was seen (once, few, many) or the class of an expanded clone, and some rows leave it out.

TRBV27	NA	TRBJ2-1	NA	TGTGCCAGCAGCCAGGACTATCCCAGGAATGAGCAGTTCTTC	CASSQDYPRNEQFF
TRBV9	NA	TRBJ1-2	TRBD1	TGTGCCAGCAGCCCCGGGACAGGGAACTATGGCTACACCTTC	CASSPGTGNYGYTF
TRBV7-2	NA	TRBJ1-2	NA	TGTGCCAGCAGCTTAGTGGCCCTTAACTATGGCTACACCTTC	CASSLVALNYGYTF
TRBV5-6	NA	TRBJ2-7	NA	TGTGCCAGCAGCTTGTACTACGAGCAGTACTTC	CASSLYYEQYF
TRBV20-1	NA	TRBJ2-5	NA	TGCAGTGCTAGTCTATCGGAGACCCAGTACTTC	CSASLSETQYF
TRBV25-1	NA	TRBJ2-7	NA	TGTGCCAGCAGTCGCGCGGGAAAGGTCTACGAGCAGTACTTC	CASSRAGKVYEQYF
TRBV4-2	NA	TRBJ2-3	NA	TGTGCCAGCAGCCAAGAGGGGACCCCCAATACGCAGTATTTT	CASSQEGTPNTQYF
TRBV5-1	NA	TRBJ1-1	TRBD1	TGCGCCAGCAGCGTCGGGACAGTTCTCACTGAAGCTTTCTTT	CASSVGTVLTEAFF
TRBV5-1	few	TRBJ2-5	TRBD2	TGCGCCAGCAGCTTGGGACTAGCGGGGGGTCAAGAGACCCAGTACTTC	CASSLGLAGGQETQYF
TRBV6-5	NA	TRBJ2-7	NA	TGTGCCAGCAGCAGGGACTCCGGAGGGGAGCAGTACTTC	CASSRDSGGEQYF
TRBV9	NA	TRBJ2-2	NA	TGTGCCAGCAGCCCAGGAGGTAGCGGGGAGCTGTTTTTT	CASSPGGSGELFF
TRBV30	NA	TRBJ2-3	NA	TGTGCCTGGAGTCCCGGACGATTTGGGGATACGCAGTATTTT	CAWSPGRFGDTQYF
TRBV10-1	NA	TRBJ1-6	NA	TGCGCCAGCAGTGAGTCACCGCTCGGGAATTCACCCCTCCACTTT	CASSESPLGNSPLHF
TRBV2	NA	TRBJ1-6	TRBD1	TGTGCCAGCAGTTCCGGACAGGGAGGCAATTCACCCCTCCACTTT	CASSSGQGGNSPLHF
TRBV13	NA	TRBJ1-2	TRBD1	TGTGCCAGCAGCTACGGGACAGGGGAGGGTCGCTACACCTTC	CASSYGTGEGRYTF
TRBV18	NA	TRBJ2-7	TRBD1	TGTGCCAGCTCACCACCGACGAGGGGGCCGCCCTACGAGCAGTACTTC	CASSPPTRGPPYEQYF
TRBV18	NA	TRBJ1-1	TRBD1	TGTGCCAGCTCACCCGGGACAGGTGGTGAAGCTTTCTTT	CASSPGTGGEAFF
TRBV6-5	NA	TRBJ2-2	TRBD2	TGTGCCAGCAGGGTTGGGACTAGCACTGGGGAGCTGTTTTTT	CASRVGTSTGELFF
TRBV6-1	NA	TRBJ1-2	TRBD1	TGTGCCAGCATGACAGGGAACAATGGCTACACCTTC	CASMTGNNGYTF
TRBV19	NA	TRBJ1-2	NA	TGTGCCAGTAGTAGGGACGGGAACTATGGCTACACCTTC	CASSRDGNYGYTF
TRBV6-4	once	TRBJ1-4	TRBD1	TGTGCCAGCACCCAAGACAGGGGACATGAAAAACTGTTTTTT	CASTQDRGHEKLFF
TRBV4-3	NA	TRBJ2-7	NA	TGCGCCAGCAGCCAAGAGTTTACAGTAGCCTACGAGCAGTACTTC	CASSQEFTVAYEQYF
TRBV6-1	NA	TRBJ2-5	TRBD2	TGTGCCAGCACCCGAACCCGACTAGCGGGGAAGACCCAGTACTTC	CASTRTRLAGKTQYF
TRBV5-5	once	TRBJ2-5	NA	TGTGCCAGCAGCTTTTCAGTAGTCCTTGGGGAGACCCAGTACTTC	CASSFSVVLGETQYF
TRBV9	NA	TRBJ2-3	NA	TGTGCCAGCAGCGTAGATCCGGGAGCCTTCACAGATACGCAGTATTTT	CASSVDPGAFTDTQYF
TRBV7-2	once	TRBJ2-6	NA	TGTGCCAGCAGCTTAGGTTTTTTGGGCACCTCTGGGGCCAACGTCCTGACTTTC	CASSLGFLGTSGANVLTF
TRBV20-1	NA	TRBJ2-7	NA	TGCAGTGCTAGAGAACAGGTCGGACAGTACTTC	CSAREQVGQYF
TRBV27	NA	TRBJ1-2	TRBD1	TGTGCCAGCAGCCGGGGACAGGGCTACCCCCTCTATGGCTACACCTTC	CASSRGQGYPLYGYTF
TRBV11-3	NA	TRBJ2-5	TRBD2	TGTGCCAGCAGCCAGGGACTAGCGGGCGAGACCCAGTACTTC	CASSQGLAGETQYF
TRBV7-9	NA	TRBJ2-5	NA	TGTGCCAGCAGCTTAAGCGGGCCGGTAGAGACCCAGTACTTC	CASSLSGPVETQYF
TRBV19	NA	TRBJ1-1	NA	TGTGCCAGTCCAGATTCGGCCGCGGCTGAAGCTTTCTTT	CASPDSAAAEAFF
TRBV5-1	once	TRBJ2-3	NA	TGCGCCAGCAGCTCCTCCGGGACAAGAGATACGCAGTATTTT	CASSSSGTRDTQYF
TRBV5-1	NA	TRBJ2-3	TRBD1	TGCGCCAGCACCATGACAGGGATGACAGATACGCAGTATTTT	CASTMTGMTDTQYF
TRBV6-5	NA	TRBJ1-1	TRBD1	TGTGCCAGCAGTTACTTACAGGGGGCGCGGAACACTGAAGCTTTCTTT	CASSYLQGARNTEAFF
TRBV10-3	once	TRBJ2-5	TRBD2	TGTGCCAGCGGGGGGGACCAAGAGACCCAGTACTTC	CASGGDQETQYF
TRBV15	NA	TRBJ2-2	TRBD2	TGTGCCACCAGCATACTAGCGACCGGGGAGCTGTTTTTT	CATSILATGELFF
TRBV11-3	NA	TRBJ2-1	NA	TGTGCCAGCAGCTACCTAGACCGTGAGCAGTTCTTC	CASSYLDREQFF
TRBV15	NA	TRBJ1-6	TRBD1	TGTGCCACCAGCAGAGATCGGGACAGGGGGCGATCACCCCTCCACTTT	CATSRDRDRGRSPLHF